A single sample gave rise to the 5 T cell receptor beta chains below, sequenced in a study of blood T cell repertoires in COVID-19. Sequencing was performed with immunoSEQ multiplex PCR; in TCRdb, only in-frame clones are kept and a portion is missing. The data hold approximately 200,000 clones, with over 75% observed a single time. Material for sequencing was PBMCs or T cells enriched from blood (not recorded which). These receptors all stem from a woman aged 40 to 50 with acute COVID-19.

The chain joins TRBV9 to TRBJ1-2; 8 bases match TRBD1. V dropped 3 bases and J dropped 8; count of bases not matched to a gene: 9. Looked up from germline, CDR1 is SGDLS and CDR2 is YYNGEE. This CDR3 has 14 residues. CDR3 residues: CASSAPTGVWGYTF. DNA for the CDR3: TGTGCCAGCAGCGCCCCGACAGGGGTATGGGGCTACACCTTC.

The V call is TRBV5-6, the J call TRBJ2-1; TRBD2 might be the D (6 bases). V was clipped by 3 bases and J by 0 bases, with 16 bases between them. Germline V CDR1 and CDR2: SGHDT, YYEEEE. CDR3 length: 17 residues. CDR3 amino acids: CASSYGPGVSSYNEQFF. The DNA for the CDR3 is TGTGCCAGCAGCTATGGGCCGGGGGTGTCCTCCTACAATGAGCAGTTCTTC. The full variable domain, in which reference TRBV5-6 and TRBJ2-1 provide the parts outside the CDR3, is DAGVTQSPTHLIKTRGQQVTLRCSPKSGHDTVSWYQQALGQGPQFIFQYYEEEERQRGNFPDRFSGHQFPNYSSELNVNALLLGDSALYLCASSYGPGVSSYNEQFFGPGTRLTVL.

This clone appeared a few times. J is TRBJ1-1 and V is TRBV5-1; possibly TRBD1 for D (6 bases). V was shortened by 0 bases and J by 4 bases, with 13 bases between the two germline ends. CDR1 SGHRS and CDR2 YFSETQ come from the germline V gene. This CDR3 is built from 15 residues. CDR3 sequence: CASSLEGEGFTEAFF. For the CDR3, the DNA is TGCGCCAGCAGCTTGGAGGGGGAAGGGTTCACTGAAGCTTTCTTT.

This clone showed up just once. This chain links TRBV27 with TRBJ1-1; D is unresolved. The CDR3 loop spans 14 amino acids. Trimming removed 5 bases at V and 0 bases at J, with 10 bases between. Germline lookup yields CDR1 MNHEY and CDR2 SMNVEV (reference sequence). The CDR3 reads CASSPRRLNTEAFF. Here the CDR3 DNA reads TGTGCCAGCAGTCCCCGCAGGTTGAACACTGAAGCTTTCTTT.

This clone was seen only once. The chain uses TRBV30 and TRBJ1-2; TRBD1 matches 7 bases. V lost 5 bases, J lost 2 bases, and 14 bases stayed unmatched. The germline V gene encodes CDR1 GTSNPN and CDR2 SVGIG (reference sequence). The CDR3 has 16 residues. CDR3 region: CAWRRTGTARNYGYTF. DNA for the CDR3: TGTGCCTGGCGCCGAACCGGGACAGCAAGAAACTATGGCTACACCTTC.